Here is one TCR beta chain with its context. Its antigen is unknown. The method was immunoSEQ multiplex PCR; TCRdb's version includes in-frame clones alone and lacks a portion of them. Among around 140,000 clones listed, more than 80% were seen once. The data stem from a study of T cell responses to AZD1222 COVID-19 vaccine. Study-level results: The study found vaccine-associated CD4 TCRs spanning spike, dominant at 160-218 and 743-854. The donors showed a predominance of white British ancestry and of females, with possible underestimation of clonal diversity. Baseline serostatus was positive in only 5 to 7 AZD1222 recipients.

The junction had 9 bases not matched to a gene; V was cut back by 7 bases and J by 8 bases. Germline lookup yields CDR1 SQVTM and CDR2 ANQGSEA. This CDR3 is built from 12 residues. The sample here was peripheral blood, taken 28 days after the second dose of the MenACWY control vaccine. The rearrangement uses TRBV29-1 and TRBJ1-2; TRBD1 matches at 8 bases. The sequence was collected from an adult who received the MenACWY meningococcal vaccine as a control. CDR3 loop: CSAGGQGGGYTF. In DNA, the CDR3 is TGCAGCGCCGGAGGACAGGGAGGAGGCTACACCTTC.